One and the same sample provided the 18 T cell receptor beta chains below, sequenced in a study of cytomegalovirus exposure and HLA in healthy donors. Clones were sequenced by immunoSEQ multiplex PCR, and TCRdb holds only the in-frame ones, with some missing. The sample records about 100,000 clones, approximately 94% being singletons. The specimen sequenced was PBMCs. Every receptor here comes from a young woman in good health and CMV-seronegative.

This chain joins TRBV30 and TRBJ1-3; D possibly corresponds to TRBD1 (6 bases). Germline V gene lookup returns CDR1 GTSNPN and CDR2 SVGIG (reference sequence). V was pared by 4 bases and J by 0 bases, with 13 bases between. The CDR3 is made up of 15 amino acids. The CDR3 loop reads CAWNRVGSSGNTIYF. DNA for the CDR3: TGTGCCTGGAACAGGGTGGGGTCCTCTGGAAACACCATATATTTT.

The chain carries TRBV30 and TRBJ1-1, with 8 bases that match TRBD1. Trimming took 4 bases from V and 4 from J; bases not matched to a gene: 11. CDR1 and CDR2 from the germline V gene are GTSNPN and SVGIG (reference sequence). CDR3 length: 15 residues. The CDR3 DNA is TGTGCCTGGATCGTGGGACAGGCGCCGGGCACTGAAGCTTTCTTT. Encoded protein: CAWIVGQAPGTEAFF.

V usage is TRBV10-3 and J usage is TRBJ2-7; 10 bases are shared with TRBD1. Germline V CDR1 and CDR2: ENHRY, SYGVKD. This CDR3 is built from 15 residues. V lost 5 bases and J lost 0; bases outside the gene matches: 4. DNA of the CDR3: TGTGCCATCAGTCACCGGACAGGGGGCTCCTACGAGCAGTACTTC. Translation gives CAISHRTGGSYEQYF.

The V gene is TRBV27, the J gene TRBJ1-5; D perhaps matches TRBD1 (6 bases). The germline V gene encodes CDR1 MNHEY and CDR2 SMNVEV (reference sequence). This CDR3 is built from 16 residues. Trimming left V 3 bases short and J 3 bases short, with 15 bases between. DNA for the CDR3: TGTGCCAGCAGTTTTAGTTCAAAGGGGGACAATCAGCCCCAGCATTTT. Its protein product is CASSFSSKGDNQPQHF.

The chain employs TRBV4-1 and TRBJ1-4; 7 nucleotides match TRBD1. Germline V CDR1 and CDR2: MGHRA, YSYEKL. The CDR3 has 16 residues. With V trimmed by 4 bases and J by 2 bases, 7 bases remained unmatched. The DNA of the CDR3 is TGCGCCAGCAGCCCATACGGGACAGCCACTAATGAAAAACTGTTTTTT. This translates into CASSPYGTATNEKLFF.

The chain has TRBV27 and TRBJ2-1, with 11 bases that match TRBD2. The CDR3 sequence is 15 residues long. The J segment lost 7 bases and the V segment lost 10 bases, leaving 12 bases of the junction unmatched. CDR1 is MNHEY, CDR2 SMNVEV, per germline (reference sequence). CDR3 residues: CATGIAGGQWNEQFF. Here the CDR3 DNA reads TGTGCCACCGGCATAGCGGGGGGGCAGTGGAATGAGCAGTTCTTC.

This chain links TRBV7-2 with TRBJ1-1, with D possibly matching TRBD1 (6 bases). The CDR3 spans 15 residues. Germline V gives CDR1 SGHTA, CDR2 FQGNSA. Trimming left V 1 base short and J 1 base short, with 10 bases between. The CDR3 DNA reads TGTGCCAGCAGCTTAGTCAGGGGAACGAACACTGAAGCTTTCTTT. This translates into CASSLVRGTNTEAFF.

The chain recombines TRBV7-9 with TRBJ2-3, with 9 bases matching TRBD2. The CDR3 is 17 amino acids. V lost 1 base, J lost 3 bases, and 8 bases stayed unmatched. The V gene's germline CDR1 is SEHNR and CDR2 FQNEAQ (reference sequence). This CDR3 reads CASSLVIGGGATDTQYF. Written as DNA, the CDR3 is TGTGCCAGCAGCTTAGTAATAGGCGGGGGGGCGACAGATACGCAGTATTTT.

V gene TRBV27 combines with J gene TRBJ2-7; D remains ambiguous. Germline loops: CDR1 MNHEY, CDR2 SMNVEV (reference sequence). Trimming took off 6 bases at V and 7 bases at J, with 16 bases between the two ends. The CDR3 runs to 13 residues. The CDR3, as DNA: TGTGCCAGCAGCCAGTGGCTAGGAGCGGAGCAGTACTTC. Translating gives CASSQWLGAEQYF.

This rearrangement joins TRBV5-1 to TRBJ2-2, with 7 bases aligning to TRBD1. J lost 0 bases, V lost 7 bases, and 3 bases had no gene match. The length of the CDR3 is 14 residues. CDR1 and CDR2 (germline): SGHRS, YFSETQ. The CDR3 loop reads CASGTGANTGELFF. Written as DNA, the CDR3 is TGCGCCAGCGGTACAGGGGCGAACACCGGGGAGCTGTTTTTT.

This chain joins TRBV5-1 and TRBJ2-5; 9 positions match TRBD1. V shed 0 bases and J 2 bases; nucleotides not matched to a gene: 5. Germline lookup yields CDR1 SGHRS and CDR2 YFSETQ. The CDR3 consists of 16 residues. Here the CDR3 reads CASSLVGQGTQETQYF. The DNA of the CDR3 is TGCGCCAGCAGCTTGGTAGGACAGGGGACACAAGAGACCCAGTACTTC.

CDR3: CASSQPGSTYEQYF. The CDR3 DNA sequence: TGCGCCAGCAGCCAACCAGGGTCTACCTACGAGCAGTACTTC. This chain links TRBV4-1 with TRBJ2-7, with D tentatively TRBD1 (5 bases). CDR3 size: 14 residues. V lost 2 bases, J lost 2 bases, and 10 bases lay in between. Germline CDR1 and CDR2: MGHRA and YSYEKL.

In this sample, this clone turned up once. This rearrangement joins TRBV28 to TRBJ1-2; 8 bases fit TRBD1. Per germline, CDR1 MDHEN and CDR2 SYDVKM. V shed 2 bases and J 4 bases; nucleotides not matched to a gene: 12. The CDR3 runs to 17 residues. The CDR3 loop is CASSLVQGAEFLYGYTF. CDR3 DNA: TGTGCCAGCAGTTTAGTCCAGGGGGCCGAATTCCTCTATGGCTACACCTTC.

In its sample, this clone was seen once. Other DNA sequences in the sample encode the same CDR3. The rearrangement joins TRBV7-6 to TRBJ2-2; 7 nucleotides line up with TRBD1. The CDR3 length is 15 residues. With V trimmed by 1 base and J by 3 bases, 2 bases remained unmatched. In germline, CDR1 is SGHVS, CDR2 FNYEAQ. The CDR3 is CASSLGTGHTGELFF. CDR3 DNA sequence: TGTGCCAGCAGCTTAGGGACAGGCCACACCGGGGAGCTGTTTTTT.

V usage is TRBV5-1 and J usage is TRBJ2-1; perhaps TRBD1 as D (5 bases). This CDR3 has 15 residues. CDR1 is SGHRS, CDR2 YFSETQ, per germline. Trimming cost V 2 bases and J 2 bases, with 11 bases left between them. The CDR3 protein is CASSLVPGTYNEQFF. The CDR3 DNA reads TGCGCCAGCAGCTTAGTGCCAGGGACCTACAATGAGCAGTTCTTC.

The J gene is TRBJ2-2, the V gene TRBV19; a weak D match, TRBD1 (5 bases). This CDR3 has 12 residues. V was shortened by 8 bases and J by 5 bases, with 9 bases between the two germline ends. Germline CDR1 is LNHDA and CDR2 is SQIVND (reference sequence). CDR3 loop: CASQTETGELFF. As DNA, the CDR3 is TGTGCCAGTCAGACAGAGACCGGGGAGCTGTTTTTT.

The genes are TRBV7-2 and TRBJ2-7, with 8 bases lining up with TRBD2. CDR3 size: 14 residues. Germline loops: CDR1 SGHTA, CDR2 FQGNSA. The V gene end was trimmed by 5 bases and the J gene end by 5 bases; junction bases not matched to a gene: 8. In DNA form, the CDR3 reads TGTGCCAGCAGCAAGGGACTAGAACCTGACGAGCAGTACTTC. Translation: CASSKGLEPDEQYF.

The chain links TRBV11-1 to TRBJ2-7; TRBD1 matches 8 bases. The CDR3 sequence is 17 residues long. The V segment lost 8 bases and the J segment 3 bases; nucleotides outside the gene matches: 18. Per the germline V gene, CDR1 is SGHAT and CDR2 is FQDESV (reference sequence). CDR3 nucleotides: TGTGCCAGCGGCCGGGACAGGTCGACCTCAGAACTCTACGAGCAGTACTTC. Protein product: CASGRDRSTSELYEQYF.